The next 23 T cell receptor beta chains were all read from a single sample in a study of blood T cell repertoires in COVID-19. Libraries were prepared by immunoSEQ multiplex PCR; TCRdb keeps only in-frame clonotypes and omits some of them. The repertoire holds 200,000 or so clones, with around 90% as singletons. The sequenced material came from peripheral blood. The receptors come from a man aged 55 to 70 who had recovered from COVID-19.

This sequence joins TRBV6-2 or TRBV6-3 and TRBJ1-5, with TRBD1 as a possible D gene (5 bases). The CDR3 is made up of 14 amino acids. Trimming took off 5 bases at V and 0 bases at J, with 8 bases between the two ends. Germline loops: CDR1 MNHEY, CDR2 SVGEGT. The CDR3 reads CASSDSHSNQPQHF. DNA for the CDR3: TGTGCCAGCAGTGACAGCCATAGCAATCAGCCCCAGCATTTT.

This clone was found a few times. CDR3 DNA: TGTGCCAGCAGTCCAGGACATAACTCTGGAAACACCATATATTTT. As protein: CASSPGHNSGNTIYF. V usage is TRBV28 and J usage is TRBJ1-3; possibly TRBD1 for D (5 bases). CDR3 size: 15 residues. Per the germline V gene, CDR1 is MDHEN and CDR2 is SYDVKM. V lost 5 bases, J lost 0 bases, and 11 bases lay in between. The whole variable domain, remainder taken from reference TRBV28 and TRBJ1-3, is DVKVTQSSRYLVKRTGEKVFLECVQDMDHENMFWYRQDPGLGLRLIYFSYDVKMKEKGDIPEGYSVSREKKERFSLILESASTNQTSMYLCASSPGHNSGNTIYFGEGSWLTVV.

The chain couples TRBV6-2 or TRBV6-3 to TRBJ1-5; the match to TRBD1 covers 11 bases. Germline CDR1 and CDR2: MNHEY and SVGEGT. V was pared by 4 bases and J by 7 bases, with 3 bases of the junction left unmatched. CDR3 length: 14 residues. CDR3 in DNA: TGTGCCAGCAGTTCCGGGACAGGGGGACAGCCCCAGCATTTT. Translated, it gives CASSSGTGGQPQHF.

The J gene is TRBJ1-2, the V gene TRBV30; TRBD1 agrees at 7 bases. The ends lost 2 bases at V and 5 bases at J; junction bases unmatched: 8. Germline CDR1 is GTSNPN and CDR2 is SVGIG (reference sequence). The CDR3 length is 14 residues. The CDR3 DNA is TGTGCCTGGAGTCGGCAGGGGGGTGTGTATGGCTACACCTTC. Translated, it gives CAWSRQGGVYGYTF.

This sequence joins TRBV6-5 and TRBJ2-1, with TRBD1 matching over 8 bases. There are 15 residues in the CDR3. The V gene end was trimmed by 7 bases and the J gene end by 0 bases; junction bases not matched to a gene: 5. Germline lookup yields CDR1 MNHEY and CDR2 SVGAGI. The CDR3 DNA reads TGTGCCAGCAAGGACAGGGCTGACTCCTACAATGAGCAGTTCTTC. Its translation is CASKDRADSYNEQFF.

This clone was detected many times. The identical CDR3 is also encoded by other nucleotide sequences in the sample. The V gene is TRBV19, the J gene TRBJ1-2; D remains unclear. CDR1 is LNHDA and CDR2 is SQIVND in the germline V gene (reference sequence). There are 13 residues in the CDR3. V lost 2 bases to trimming and J lost 1 base, with 5 bases between them. The CDR3 sequence: CASSIRGNYGYTF. Here the CDR3 DNA reads TGTGCCAGTAGTATACGGGGTAACTATGGCTACACCTTC.

The V call is TRBV18, the J call TRBJ2-1, with D possibly matching TRBD2 (6 bases). Trimming took off 2 bases at V and 0 bases at J, with 8 bases between the two ends. This CDR3 contains 15 residues. CDR1 KGHSH and CDR2 LQKENI come from the germline V gene. The chain's CDR3 is CASSPGGLSYNEQFF. The DNA of the CDR3 is TGTGCCAGCTCACCAGGAGGGCTCTCCTACAATGAGCAGTTCTTC.

Worth noting for this clone: A much more abundant neighbour one base away suggests this may be a read error. The V gene is TRBV29-1, the J gene TRBJ1-1, with D perhaps matching TRBD1 (5 bases). Looked up from germline, CDR1 is SQVTM and CDR2 is ANQGSEA. V was trimmed by 6 bases and J by 10 bases, leaving 18 bases between them. This CDR3 comprises 12 residues. The DNA of the CDR3 is TGCAGCGTCCTCCTGACCGACAGACGAGCTTTCTTT. Protein product: CSVLLTDRRAFF.

The V call is TRBV5-4, the J call TRBJ1-1; 9 bases line up with TRBD1. Germline loops: CDR1 SGHNT, CDR2 YYREEE (reference sequence). The CDR3 runs to 15 residues. V trimming: 4 bases; J trimming: 5 bases; junction bases outside the gene matches: 9. Written as DNA, the CDR3 is TGTGCCAGCAGCCCGGGGGGACAGGGATGGACTGAAGCTTTCTTT. It codes for CASSPGGQGWTEAFF.

The CDR3 is CASSLTISLSPLHF. The CDR3 DNA sequence: TGTGCCAGCAGTTTGACAATAAGTTTGTCACCCCTCCACTTT. The gene calls are TRBV28 and TRBJ1-6, with no clear D. Trimming shortened V by 3 bases and J by 10 bases, and 13 bases separated the two germline ends. The CDR3 consists of 14 residues. Germline V gene sequence: CDR1 MDHEN, CDR2 SYDVKM.

The chain couples TRBV6-1 to TRBJ1-3; 7 bases match TRBD1. J gave up 7 bases and V 1 base, and 7 bases lay outside the gene matches. The CDR3 length is 15 residues. Germline CDR1 MNHNS, CDR2 SASEGT. The CDR3 region has the DNA TGTGCCAGCAGTGAAGTTAGACAGGGAATTAACACCATATATTTT. Protein product: CASSEVRQGINTIYF.

This chain joins TRBV28 and TRBJ2-1; D is possibly TRBD2 (6 bases). The ends were cut back, 6 bases at V and 10 bases at J, with 16 bases in the middle. CDR3 size: 13 residues. From germline, CDR1 is MDHEN and CDR2 SYDVKM. CDR3 sequence (DNA): TGTGCCAGCAGGCCGGGACTTCTTAGGGAGCAGTTCTTC. It is translated as CASRPGLLREQFF.

The table lists this clone with many counts. The V gene is TRBV25-1, the J gene TRBJ1-2; 12 bases fit TRBD1. This CDR3 contains 16 residues. The trim removed 5 bases at V and 6 bases at J, leaving 10 bases unmatched. Germline V gene data show CDR1 as MGHDK and CDR2 as SYGVNS. The DNA for the CDR3 is TGTGCCAGCAGTAGTCCGGGACAGGGGGCGCAGAATGGCTACACCTTC. This sequence encodes CASSSPGQGAQNGYTF.

The rearrangement joins TRBV15 to TRBJ2-1; D gene ambiguous. Germline values: CDR1 LNHNV, CDR2 YYDKDF (reference sequence). V was trimmed by 0 bases and J by 10 bases, leaving 13 bases between them. This CDR3 is built from 14 residues. The CDR3 DNA reads as TGTGCCACCAGCAGAGATCTGGGCCTTAGGGAGCAGTTCTTC. Its translation: CATSRDLGLREQFF.

This sequence joins TRBV5-1 and TRBJ1-1, with 7 bases identical to TRBD1. The length of the CDR3 is 14 residues. From germline, CDR1 is SGHRS and CDR2 YFSETQ. V was pared by 4 bases and J by 5 bases, with 8 bases of the junction left unmatched. For the CDR3, the DNA is TGCGCCAGCAGCCTCGGAGGGGGCAGGACTGAAGCTTTCTTT. It translates to CASSLGGGRTEAFF.

J is TRBJ1-1 and V is TRBV6-2 or TRBV6-3; D gene unclear. This CDR3 comprises 13 residues. The germline gives CDR1 MNHEY, CDR2 SVGEGT. V gave up 2 bases and J gave up 1 base, with 5 bases separating them. CDR3 sequence reads: CASSYDRNTEAFF. CDR3 DNA sequence: TGTGCCAGCAGTTACGATAGGAACACTGAAGCTTTCTTT.

The CDR3 region has the DNA TGTGCCAGCTCCTCGGGGGGACAGGGGACCAATGAGCAGTTCTTC. As protein: CASSSGGQGTNEQFF. This rearrangement joins TRBV18 to TRBJ2-1; 10 bases are a match to TRBD1. The CDR3 is 15 amino acids. V gave up 6 bases and J gave up 6 bases; unmatched junction bases: 8. From germline, CDR1 is KGHSH and CDR2 LQKENI.

The genes are TRBV7-8 and TRBJ2-7, with a weak D call TRBD2 (5 bases). The CDR3 spans 15 residues. V gave up 5 bases and J gave up 0 bases, with 14 bases separating them. CDR1 is SGHVS and CDR2 is FQNEAQ in the germline V gene. CDR3 DNA sequence: TGTGCCAGCAGCCCAGGACTCCTCCGCTCCTACGAGCAGTACTTC. Amino acid sequence: CASSPGLLRSYEQYF.

In its sample, this clone was seen a few times. V is TRBV28 and J is TRBJ2-1; 11 bases line up with TRBD2. The CDR3 has 13 amino acids. CDR1 and CDR2 (germline): MDHEN, SYDVKM. After removal of 9 bases from V and 6 bases from J, the junction contained 4 bases not matched to a gene. The CDR3 reads CASLAGGGNEQFF. DNA of the CDR3: TGTGCCAGTTTAGCGGGAGGGGGCAATGAGCAGTTCTTC.

This rearrangement joins TRBV7-9 to TRBJ2-3; 10 positions agree with TRBD1. V trimming: 6 bases; J trimming: 1 base; junction bases outside the gene matches: 4. CDR1 is SEHNR, CDR2 FQNEAQ, per germline (reference sequence). CDR3 length equals 15 residues. The CDR3 sequence: CASSSGTGGTDTQYF. The CDR3 DNA sequence: TGTGCCAGCAGTTCCGGGACAGGGGGCACAGATACGCAGTATTTT.

This chain links TRBV12-3 or TRBV12-4 with TRBJ1-6; D uncertain. This CDR3 region has 13 residues. The V end was cut by 7 bases, the J end by 10 bases, with 14 bases between. This CDR3 reads CASKGWSLSPLHF. The CDR3 DNA reads TGTGCCAGCAAAGGCTGGAGCCTCTCACCCCTCCACTTT.

This clone was picked up a small number of times. The V and J genes are TRBV6-5 and TRBJ2-2; the match to TRBD1 covers 10 bases. The CDR3 is made up of 16 amino acids. In germline, CDR1 is MNHEY, CDR2 SVGAGI. V shed 4 bases and J 0 bases; nucleotides not matched to a gene: 2. In nucleotides, the CDR3 is TGTGCCAGCAGTTTGACAGGGGGCGCGAACACCGGGGAGCTGTTTTTT. Translation gives CASSLTGGANTGELFF.

This chain connects TRBV29-1 to TRBJ2-7; no clear D gene. The CDR3 spans 11 residues. V was pared by 2 bases and J by 4 bases, with 6 bases between. Germline-derived CDR1 and CDR2 are SQVTM and ANQGSEA. CDR3 protein: CSVEYSYEQYF. The CDR3, as DNA: TGCAGCGTTGAATACTCTTACGAGCAGTACTTC.